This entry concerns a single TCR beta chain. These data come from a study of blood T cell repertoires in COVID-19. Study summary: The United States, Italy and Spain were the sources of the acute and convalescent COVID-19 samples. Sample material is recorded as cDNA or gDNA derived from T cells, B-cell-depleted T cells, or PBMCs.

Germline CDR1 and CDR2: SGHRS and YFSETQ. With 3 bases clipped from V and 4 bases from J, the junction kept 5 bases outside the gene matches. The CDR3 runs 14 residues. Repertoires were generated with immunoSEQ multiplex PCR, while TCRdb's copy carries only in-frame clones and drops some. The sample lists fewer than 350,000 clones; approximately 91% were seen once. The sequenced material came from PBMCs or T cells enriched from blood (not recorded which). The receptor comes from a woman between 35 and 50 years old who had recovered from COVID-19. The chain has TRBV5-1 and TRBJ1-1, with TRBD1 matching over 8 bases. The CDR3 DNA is TGCGCCAGCAGCTCCAGGGGGCGGGGCACTGAAGCTTTCTTT. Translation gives CASSSRGRGTEAFF.